This record looks at one T cell receptor (beta chain) sequence and its context. This sample was included in a study of OX40 agonist ivuxolimab in advanced cancers. Patients who had autoimmune disease history or got systemic immunosuppression were left out. Samples of blood were obtained at baseline, on cycle 4 day 1, and on cycle 7 day 1. Per the germline V gene, CDR1 is SGHAT and CDR2 is FQNNGV. CDR3 length equals 15 residues. V lost 2 bases to trimming and J lost 6 bases; unmatched junction nucleotides: 6. Assay used: immunoSEQ multiplex PCR; TCRdb lists only in-frame clones, some missing. The sample carries about 35,000 clones, approximately 80% recorded once.

The clonotype originates from an adult with an advanced solid tumor such as melanoma, head and neck, liver or kidney cancer. The chain is built from TRBV11-2 and TRBJ2-3; TRBD2 matches at 9 bases. The specimen was CD4+ or CD8+ T cells sorted from blood, collected in a trial of the OX40 agonist ivuxolimab. Here the CDR3 reads CASSLMAGGLDTQYF. The CDR3 nucleotides read TGTGCCAGCAGCTTAATGGCGGGGGGGTTGGATACGCAGTATTTT.